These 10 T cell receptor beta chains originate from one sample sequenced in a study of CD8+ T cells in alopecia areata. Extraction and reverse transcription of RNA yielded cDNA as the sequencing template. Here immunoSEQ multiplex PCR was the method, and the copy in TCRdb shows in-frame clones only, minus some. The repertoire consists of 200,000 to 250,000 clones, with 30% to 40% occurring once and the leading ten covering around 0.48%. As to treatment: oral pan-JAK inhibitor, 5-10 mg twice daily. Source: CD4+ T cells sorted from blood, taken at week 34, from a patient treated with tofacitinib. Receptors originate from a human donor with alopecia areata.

The CDR3 bases are TGCAGCTCCAAATGGGGAACTGAAGCTTTCTTT. Translating gives CSSKWGTEAFF. The chain combines TRBV29-1 with TRBJ1-1; D uncertain. The CDR3 sequence is 11 residues long. The V gene lost 8 bases and the J gene lost 5 bases, with 12 bases spanning the gap. Germline V lookup: CDR1 SQVTM, CDR2 ANQGSEA.

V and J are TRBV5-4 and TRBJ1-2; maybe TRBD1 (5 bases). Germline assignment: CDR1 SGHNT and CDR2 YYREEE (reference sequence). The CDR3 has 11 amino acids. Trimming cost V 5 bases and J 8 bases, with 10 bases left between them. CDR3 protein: CASRGVGGYTF. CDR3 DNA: TGTGCCAGCAGGGGGGTCGGCGGCTACACCTTC.

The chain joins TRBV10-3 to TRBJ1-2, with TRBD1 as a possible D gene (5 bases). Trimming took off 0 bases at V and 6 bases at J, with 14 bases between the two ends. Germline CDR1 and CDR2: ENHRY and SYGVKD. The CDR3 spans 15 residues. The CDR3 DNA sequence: TGTGCCATCAGTGAGTCGGCGGACACCTGGGATGGCTACACCTTC. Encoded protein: CAISESADTWDGYTF.

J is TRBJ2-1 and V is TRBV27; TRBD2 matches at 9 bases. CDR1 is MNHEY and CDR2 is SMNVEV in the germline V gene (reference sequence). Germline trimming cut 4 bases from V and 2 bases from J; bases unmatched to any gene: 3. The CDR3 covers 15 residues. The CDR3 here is CASSSIAGAYNEQFF. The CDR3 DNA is TGTGCCAGCAGTTCTATAGCGGGGGCCTACAATGAGCAGTTCTTC.

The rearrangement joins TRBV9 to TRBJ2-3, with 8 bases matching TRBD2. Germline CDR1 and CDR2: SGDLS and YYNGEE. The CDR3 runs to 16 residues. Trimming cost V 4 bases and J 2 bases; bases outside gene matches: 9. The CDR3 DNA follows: TGTGCCAGCAGCCCTAGAGCGGGAGAGAACACAGATACGCAGTATTTT. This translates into CASSPRAGENTDTQYF.

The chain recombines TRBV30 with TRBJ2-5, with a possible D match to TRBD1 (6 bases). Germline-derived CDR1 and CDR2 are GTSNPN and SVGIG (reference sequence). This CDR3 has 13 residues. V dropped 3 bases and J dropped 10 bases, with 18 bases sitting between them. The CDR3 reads CAWRGQPQGGQYF. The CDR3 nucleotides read TGTGCCTGGAGGGGCCAACCTCAAGGGGGCCAGTACTTC.

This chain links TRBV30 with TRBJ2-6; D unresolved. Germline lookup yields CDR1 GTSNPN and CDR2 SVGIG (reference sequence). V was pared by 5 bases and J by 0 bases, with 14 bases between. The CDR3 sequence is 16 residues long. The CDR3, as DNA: TGTGCCTGGTGGCAGTTTTTTCCCTCTGGGGCCAACGTCCTGACTTTC. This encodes CAWWQFFPSGANVLTF.

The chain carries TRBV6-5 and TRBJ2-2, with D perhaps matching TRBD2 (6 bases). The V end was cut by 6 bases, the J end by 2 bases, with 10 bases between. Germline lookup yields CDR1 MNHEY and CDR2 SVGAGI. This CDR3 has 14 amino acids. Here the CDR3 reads CASRSGPNTGELFF. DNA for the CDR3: TGTGCCAGCAGGAGCGGGCCCAACACCGGGGAGCTGTTTTTT.

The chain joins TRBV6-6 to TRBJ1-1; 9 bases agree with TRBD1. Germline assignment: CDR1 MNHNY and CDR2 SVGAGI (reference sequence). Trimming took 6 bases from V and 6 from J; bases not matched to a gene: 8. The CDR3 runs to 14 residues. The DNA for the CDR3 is TGTGCCAGCAGGGATTCGACAGGGGGAGCTGAAGCTTTCTTT. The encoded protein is CASRDSTGGAEAFF.

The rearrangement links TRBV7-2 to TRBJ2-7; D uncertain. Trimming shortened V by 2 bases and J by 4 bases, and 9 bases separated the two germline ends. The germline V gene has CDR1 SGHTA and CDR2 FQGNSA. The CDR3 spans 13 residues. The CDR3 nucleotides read TGTGCCAGCAGCTTACCAGAGATGTACGAGCAGTACTTC. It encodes CASSLPEMYEQYF.